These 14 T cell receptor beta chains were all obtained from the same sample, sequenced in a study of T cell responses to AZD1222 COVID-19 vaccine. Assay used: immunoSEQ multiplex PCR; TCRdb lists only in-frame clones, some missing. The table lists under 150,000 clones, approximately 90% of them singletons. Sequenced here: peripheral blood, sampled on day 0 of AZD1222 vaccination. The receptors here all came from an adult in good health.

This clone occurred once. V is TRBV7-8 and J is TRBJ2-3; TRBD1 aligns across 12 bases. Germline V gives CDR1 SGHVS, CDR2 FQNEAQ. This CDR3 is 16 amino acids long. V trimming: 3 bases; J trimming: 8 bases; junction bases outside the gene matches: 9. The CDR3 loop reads CASSFLGQGAKGTQYF. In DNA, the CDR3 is TGTGCCAGCAGCTTCTTGGGACAGGGGGCGAAAGGTACGCAGTATTTT.

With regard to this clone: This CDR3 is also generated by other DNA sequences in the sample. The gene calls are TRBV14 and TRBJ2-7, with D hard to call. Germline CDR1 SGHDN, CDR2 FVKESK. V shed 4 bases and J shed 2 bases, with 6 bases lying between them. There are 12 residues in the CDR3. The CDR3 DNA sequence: TGTGCCAGCAGCCCAGGAGCCTACGAGCAGTACTTC. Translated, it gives CASSPGAYEQYF. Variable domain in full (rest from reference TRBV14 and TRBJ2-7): EAGVTQFPSHSVIEKGQTVTLRCDPISGHDNLYWYRRVMGKEIKFLLHFVKESKQDESGMPNNRFLAERTGGTYSTLKVQPAELEDSGVYFCASSPGAYEQYFGPGTRLTVT.

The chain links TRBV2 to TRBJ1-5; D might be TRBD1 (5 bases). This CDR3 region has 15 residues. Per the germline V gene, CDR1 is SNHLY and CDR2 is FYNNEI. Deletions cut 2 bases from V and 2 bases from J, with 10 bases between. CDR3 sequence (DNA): TGTGCCAGCAGTGAATGGCAGGGCGGCAATCAGCCCCAGCATTTT. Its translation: CASSEWQGGNQPQHF. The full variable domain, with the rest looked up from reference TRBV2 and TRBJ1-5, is EPEVTQTPSHQVTQMGQEVILRCVPISNHLYFYWYRQILGQKVEFLVSFYNNEISEKSEIFDDQFSVERPDGSNFTLKIRSTKLEDSAMYFCASSEWQGGNQPQHFGDGTRLSIL.

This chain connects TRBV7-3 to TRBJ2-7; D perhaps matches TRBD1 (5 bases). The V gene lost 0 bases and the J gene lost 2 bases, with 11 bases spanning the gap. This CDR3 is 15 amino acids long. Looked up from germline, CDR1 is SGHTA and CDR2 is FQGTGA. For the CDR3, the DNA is TGTGCCAGCAGCTTAACTGGGGCTAGTCCCTACGAGCAGTACTTC. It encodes CASSLTGASPYEQYF.

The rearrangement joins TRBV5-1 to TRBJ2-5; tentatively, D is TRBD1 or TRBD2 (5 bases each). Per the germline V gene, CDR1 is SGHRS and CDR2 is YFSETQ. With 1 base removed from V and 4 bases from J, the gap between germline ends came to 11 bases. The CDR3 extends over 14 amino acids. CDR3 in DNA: TGCGCCAGCAGCTTGCTGGGGGTAGGAGAGACCCAGTACTTC. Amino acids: CASSLLGVGETQYF.

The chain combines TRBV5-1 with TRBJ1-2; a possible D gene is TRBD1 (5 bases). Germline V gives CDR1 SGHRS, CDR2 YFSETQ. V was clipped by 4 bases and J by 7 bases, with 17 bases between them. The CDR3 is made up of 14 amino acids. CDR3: CASSAKMGHGGYTF. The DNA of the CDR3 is TGCGCCAGCAGCGCCAAGATGGGGCATGGTGGCTACACCTTC.

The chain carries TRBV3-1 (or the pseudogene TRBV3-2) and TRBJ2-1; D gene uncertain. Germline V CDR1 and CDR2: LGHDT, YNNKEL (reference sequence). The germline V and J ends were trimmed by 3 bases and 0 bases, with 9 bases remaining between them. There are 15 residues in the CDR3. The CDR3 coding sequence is TGTGCCAGCAGCCATAGTGGCAGCTCCTACAATGAGCAGTTCTTC. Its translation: CASSHSGSSYNEQFF.

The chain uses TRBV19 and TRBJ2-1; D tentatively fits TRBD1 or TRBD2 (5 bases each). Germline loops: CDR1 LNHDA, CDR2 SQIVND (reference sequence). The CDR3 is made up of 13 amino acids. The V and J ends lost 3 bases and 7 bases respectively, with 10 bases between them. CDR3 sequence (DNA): TGTGCCAGTAGTATGGGGGACGTTAATGAGCAGTTCTTC. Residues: CASSMGDVNEQFF.

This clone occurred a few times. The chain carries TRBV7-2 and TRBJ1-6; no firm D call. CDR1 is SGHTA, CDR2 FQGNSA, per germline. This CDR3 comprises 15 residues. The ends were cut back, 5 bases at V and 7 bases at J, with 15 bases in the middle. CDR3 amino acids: CASSLIGPPNSPLHF. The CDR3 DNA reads TGTGCCAGCAGCCTTATAGGACCGCCCAATTCACCCCTCCACTTT.

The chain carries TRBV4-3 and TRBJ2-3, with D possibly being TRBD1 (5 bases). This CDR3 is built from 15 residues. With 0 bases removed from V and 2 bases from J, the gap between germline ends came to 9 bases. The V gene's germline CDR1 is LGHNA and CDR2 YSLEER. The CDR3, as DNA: TGCGCCAGCAGCCAAGAGTTCAGGGTCACAGATACGCAGTATTTT. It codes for CASSQEFRVTDTQYF.

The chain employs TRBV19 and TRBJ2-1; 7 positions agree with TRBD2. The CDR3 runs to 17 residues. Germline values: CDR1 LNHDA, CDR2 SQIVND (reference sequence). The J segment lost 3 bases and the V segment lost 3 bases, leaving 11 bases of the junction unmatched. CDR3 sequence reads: CASSIAAGELFYNEQFF. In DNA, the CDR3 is TGTGCCAGTAGTATCGCGGCGGGGGAGCTTTTCTACAATGAGCAGTTCTTC.

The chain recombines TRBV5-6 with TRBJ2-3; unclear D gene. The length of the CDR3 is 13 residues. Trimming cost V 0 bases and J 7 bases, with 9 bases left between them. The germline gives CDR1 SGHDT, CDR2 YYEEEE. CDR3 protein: CASSLAKPHTQYF. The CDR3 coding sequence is TGTGCCAGCAGCTTGGCCAAGCCCCATACGCAGTATTTT.

The CDR3 is CASSMTEAVAKNIQYF. CDR3 DNA sequence: TGTGCCAGTAGTATGACAGAAGCGGTAGCCAAAAACATTCAGTACTTC. The chain uses TRBV19 and TRBJ2-4; D is possibly TRBD1 or TRBD2 (5 bases each). The CDR3 is 16 amino acids. The V and J ends lost 3 bases and 0 bases respectively, with 12 bases between them. Germline CDR1 is LNHDA and CDR2 is SQIVND (reference sequence).

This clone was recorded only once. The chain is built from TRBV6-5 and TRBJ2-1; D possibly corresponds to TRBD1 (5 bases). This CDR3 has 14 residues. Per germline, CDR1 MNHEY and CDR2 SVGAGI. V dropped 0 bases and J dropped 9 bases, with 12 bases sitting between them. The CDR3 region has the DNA TGTGCCAGCAGTTACTCGTGGGGCCTGGGTGAGCAGTTCTTC. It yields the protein CASSYSWGLGEQFF.